This T cell receptor (beta chain) was observed in a study of Ad26.COV2.S vaccination and SARS-CoV-2 variants. TCRdb's table, derived via immunoSEQ multiplex PCR, lists solely in-frame clones and lacks some. The repertoire has about 500,000 clones, roughly nine tenths of them found once; the top ten carry about 1.7%. In germline, CDR1 is SGHNT, CDR2 YYREEE (reference sequence). V lost 4 bases, J lost 13 bases, and 6 bases stayed unmatched. The CDR3 extends over 14 amino acids. Treatment defined: roughly 19 received Ad26.COV2.S at low or high dose, single or two shots; about 5 received placebo; per-sample allocation not given. Sampling was performed 63 days after the first vaccine or placebo injection. A Boston adult aged 18-55 years was the donor.

This chain joins TRBV5-4 and TRBJ1-6; 12 positions match TRBD1. The TCR was taken from a person aged 18 to 59 who received the Ad26.COV2.S COVID-19 vaccine or a placebo. Sequenced material: peripheral blood, taken in a trial of Ad26.COV2.S vaccine versus placebo. CDR3 in amino acids: CASSPGQGAPPLHF. In DNA form, the CDR3 reads TGTGCCAGCAGCCCGGGACAGGGGGCCCCTCCCCTCCACTTT.